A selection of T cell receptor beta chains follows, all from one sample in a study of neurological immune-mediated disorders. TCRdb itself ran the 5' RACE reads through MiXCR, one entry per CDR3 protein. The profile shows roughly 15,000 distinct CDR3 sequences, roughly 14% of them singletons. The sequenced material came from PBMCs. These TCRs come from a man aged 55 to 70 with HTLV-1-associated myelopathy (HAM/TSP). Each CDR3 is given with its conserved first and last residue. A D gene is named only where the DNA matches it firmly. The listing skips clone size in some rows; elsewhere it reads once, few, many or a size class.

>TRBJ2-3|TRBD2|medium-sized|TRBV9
TGTGCCAGCAGCGTAGCAGCCGGACTAGCGGGGGTATCGGATACGCAGTATTTT
CASSVAAGLAGVSDTQYF
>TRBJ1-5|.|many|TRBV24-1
TGTGCCACCAGTGATCCCTCGTGGGGGATGGATCAGCCCCAGCATTTT
CATSDPSWGMDQPQHF
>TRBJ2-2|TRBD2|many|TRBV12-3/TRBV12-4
TGTGCCAGCAGTTTACTAGCGGGGGGGAGAAACACCGGGGAGCTGTTTTTT
CASSLLAGGRNTGELFF
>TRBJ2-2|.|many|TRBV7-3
TGTGCCAGCAGCCCCTCGTCTAGGGAGACCGGGGAGCTGTTTTTT
CASSPSSRETGELFF
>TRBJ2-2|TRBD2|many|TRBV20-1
TGCAGTGCTAGCGCTGCGGGGGAGGTCGGGGAGCTGTTTTTT
CSASAAGEVGELFF
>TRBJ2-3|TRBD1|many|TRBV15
TGTGCCACCAGCAGAGCACAGGGGGACACAGATACGCAGTATTTT
CATSRAQGDTDTQYF
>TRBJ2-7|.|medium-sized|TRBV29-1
TGCAGCGTTGAGGGGGGCCACGAGCAGTACTTC
CSVEGGHEQYF
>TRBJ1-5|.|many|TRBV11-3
TGTGCCAGCAGCGCCGCCCCAGAAAGCAATCAGCCCCAGCATTTT
CASSAAPESNQPQHF
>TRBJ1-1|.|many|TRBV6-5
TGTGCCAGCAGTAAATCCCTAGGGACACTTAACACTGAAGCTTTCTTT
CASSKSLGTLNTEAFF
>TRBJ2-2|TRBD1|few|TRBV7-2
TGTGCCAGCAGCCAGGACAGGGTCCCCGGGGAGCTGTTTTTT
CASSQDRVPGELFF
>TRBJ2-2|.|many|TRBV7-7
TGTGCCAGCAGCTTAGGACAGAACACCGGGGAGCTGTTTTTT
CASSLGQNTGELFF
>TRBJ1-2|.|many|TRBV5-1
TGCGCCAGCAGCTTGTCACCTAACTATGGCTACACCTTC
CASSLSPNYGYTF
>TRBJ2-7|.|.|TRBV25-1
TGTGTCAGCAGTGTCTCGATTGCAGGGACCTACAAGCAGTACTTC
CVSSVSIAGTYKQYF
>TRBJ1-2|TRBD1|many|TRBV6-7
TGTGCCAGCAGTTACTCCGGGACAGGGGGCGACTATGGCTACACCTTC
CASSYSGTGGDYGYTF
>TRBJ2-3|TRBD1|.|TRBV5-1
TGCGCCAGCAGCTTGGTGGCAGGGGGCAAAACAGATACGCAGTATTTT
CASSLVAGGKTDTQYF
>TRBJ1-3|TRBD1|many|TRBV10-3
TGTGCCATCAGTGAATGGAGCAGGGGGGTCTCTGGAAACACCATATATTTT
CAISEWSRGVSGNTIYF
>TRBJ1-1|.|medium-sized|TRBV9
TGTGCCAGCAGCGTCTCAGTGAACACTGAAGCTTTCTTT
CASSVSVNTEAFF
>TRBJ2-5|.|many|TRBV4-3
TGCGCCAGCAGCCAAGATATTGGAGCAAGTGGGGAGACCCAGTACTTC
CASSQDIGASGETQYF
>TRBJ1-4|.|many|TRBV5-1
TGCGCCAGCAGCAAGACGGGTACTAATGAAAAACTGTTTTTT
CASSKTGTNEKLFF
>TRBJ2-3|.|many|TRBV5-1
TGCGCCAGCAGCTTGAGGGACCCCCGGCCCACAGATACGCAGTATTTT
CASSLRDPRPTDTQYF
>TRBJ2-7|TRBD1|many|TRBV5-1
TGCGCCAGCAGCTTCCGGGACGGACAGGGATTTCGCGAGCAGTACTTC
CASSFRDGQGFREQYF
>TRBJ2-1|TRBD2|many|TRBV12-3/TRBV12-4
TGTGCCAGCAGTCCGTCCGGGACTAGCGGGGTGGGGAATGAGCAGTTCTTC
CASSPSGTSGVGNEQFF
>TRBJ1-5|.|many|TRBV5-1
TGCGCCAGCAGCTTACGTTCAGATAGCAATCAGCCCCAGCATTTT
CASSLRSDSNQPQHF
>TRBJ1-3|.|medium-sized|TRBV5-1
TGCGCCAGCAGGCGGGAGTCCTCTGGAAACACCATATATTTT
CASRRESSGNTIYF
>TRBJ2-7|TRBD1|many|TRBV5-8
TGTGCCAGCAGCCCGGACAGGATCTACGAGCAGTACTTC
CASSPDRIYEQYF
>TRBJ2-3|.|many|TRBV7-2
TGTGCCAGCAGCCCCTTGGGGCGGAGCACAGATACGCAGTATTTT
CASSPLGRSTDTQYF
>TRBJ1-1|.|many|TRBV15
TGTGCCACCAGCAGTGATTCCACTGAAGCTTTCTTT
CATSSDSTEAFF
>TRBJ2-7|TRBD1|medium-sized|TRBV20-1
TGCAGTGCTACCAAGACCACAGGGGGCTCCTACGAGCAGTACTTC
CSATKTTGGSYEQYF
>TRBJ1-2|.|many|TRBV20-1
TGCAGTGCGCAACAGTACCAGGGGAGCTACACCTTC
CSAQQYQGSYTF
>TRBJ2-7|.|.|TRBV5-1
TGCGCCAGCAGCCAGGAGGTCTTGTCCAACGAGCAGTACTTC
CASSQEVLSNEQYF
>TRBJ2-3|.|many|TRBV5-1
TGCGCCAGCAGCTTGAACAGGGCAGCAGATACGCAGTATTTT
CASSLNRAADTQYF
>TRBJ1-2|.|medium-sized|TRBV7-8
TGTGCCAGCAGCTTAGATGGCTACGTTGGCTACACCTTC
CASSLDGYVGYTF
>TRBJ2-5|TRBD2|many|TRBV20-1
TGCAGTGCTCCCGGACTAGCTCTGAAGACCCAGTACTTC
CSAPGLALKTQYF
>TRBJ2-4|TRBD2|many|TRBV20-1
TGCAGTGCTTCTATTCCGGGGGCTAGCGGGGGCGGTGCCAAAAACATTCAGTACTTC
CSASIPGASGGGAKNIQYF
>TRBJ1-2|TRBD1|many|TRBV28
TGTGCCAGCAGTACGGGGACAGGGGTCTATGGCTACACCTTC
CASSTGTGVYGYTF
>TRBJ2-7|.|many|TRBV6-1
TGTGCCAGCAGCAGGCAGAACTACGAGCAGTACTTC
CASSRQNYEQYF
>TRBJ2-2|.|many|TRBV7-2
TGTGCCAGCAGCTTAGAGGGCGGGGAGCTGTTTTTT
CASSLEGGELFF
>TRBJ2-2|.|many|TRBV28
TGTGCCAGCAGCCTCTTTCGGAGGGGGGGGACCGGGGAGCTGTTTTTT
CASSLFRRGGTGELFF
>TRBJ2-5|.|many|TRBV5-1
TGCGCCAGCAGCTTGGTTCCCGACTTGGAGACCCAGTACTTC
CASSLVPDLETQYF
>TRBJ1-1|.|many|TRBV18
TGTGCCAGCTCGCAAAAGAAGGGGTCAGGGGAAGCTTTCTTT
CASSQKKGSGEAFF
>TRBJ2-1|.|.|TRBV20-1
TGCAGTGCTATCGCAGGGGAGTGGGCCTACAATGAGCAGTTCTTC
CSAIAGEWAYNEQFF
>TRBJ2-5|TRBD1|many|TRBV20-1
TGCAGTGCTAGGGCCGGGGACAGGGTCCAAGAGACCCAGTACTTC
CSARAGDRVQETQYF
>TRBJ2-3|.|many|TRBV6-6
TGTGCCACCCTGGGTCCAAGGGGTACGCAGTATTTT
CATLGPRGTQYF
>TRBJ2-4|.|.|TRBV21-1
.
CASSKVGTGAGNIQYF
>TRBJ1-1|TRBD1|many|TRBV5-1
TGCGCCAGCAGCTTGGAGGGACAGGGGCTGAACACTGAAGCTTTCTTT
CASSLEGQGLNTEAFF
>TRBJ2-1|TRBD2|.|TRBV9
TGTGCCTTCCTTACAAGAGGAGTTAGCGGGGACAATGAGCAGTTCTTC
CAFLTRGVSGDNEQFF
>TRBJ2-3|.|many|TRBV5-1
TGCGCCAGCAGCCAGACAGGTGGGGGTGATGGAGATACGCAGTATTTT
CASSQTGGGDGDTQYF
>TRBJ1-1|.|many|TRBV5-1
TGCGCCAGCGGTCTGATGAACACTGAAGCTTTCTTT
CASGLMNTEAFF
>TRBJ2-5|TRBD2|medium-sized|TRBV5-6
TGTGCCAGCAGCTTGGGAGCGGGGGACATCCAAGAGACCCAGTACTTC
CASSLGAGDIQETQYF
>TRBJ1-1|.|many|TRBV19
TGTGCCAGTAGTGTACAAAGGAACACTGAAGCTTTCTTT
CASSVQRNTEAFF
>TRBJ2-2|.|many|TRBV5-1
TGCGCCAGCAGCCCCCCCGCGGGGCAAACCGGGGAGCTGTTTTTT
CASSPPAGQTGELFF
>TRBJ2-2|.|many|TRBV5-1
TGCGCCAGCAGCTTGGTAGGGGCCGGGGAGCTGTTTTTT
CASSLVGAGELFF
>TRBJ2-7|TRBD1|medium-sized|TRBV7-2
TGTGCCAGCAGCCGGACAGGGCGCGAGCAGTACTTC
CASSRTGREQYF
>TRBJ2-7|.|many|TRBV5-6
TGTGCCAGCAGCGGCTACAGGGACGAGCAGTACTTC
CASSGYRDEQYF
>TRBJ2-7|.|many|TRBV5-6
TGTGCCAGCAGCTTCGGCAGGACGAGCTCCTACGAGCAGTACTTC
CASSFGRTSSYEQYF
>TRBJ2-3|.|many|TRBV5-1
TGCGCCAGCAGGGCCGGGGCAGTCTCTAGCACAGATACGCAGTATTTT
CASRAGAVSSTDTQYF
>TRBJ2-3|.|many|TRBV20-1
TGCAGTGCACACGGGGCCTCCGCCTCTAGAGATACGCAGTATTTT
CSAHGASASRDTQYF
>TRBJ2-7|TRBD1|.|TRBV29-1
TGCAGCGTTGAAGAGGCAGGACAGGGTTCCTACGAGCAGTACTTC
CSVEEAGQGSYEQYF
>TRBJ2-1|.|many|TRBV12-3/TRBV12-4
TGTGCCAGCAAGGCGGGGGCTCTTCCTGAGCAGTTCTTC
CASKAGALPEQFF